Shown below are 18 T cell receptor beta chains from a single sample sequenced in a study of a mutant IDH1 vaccine in newly diagnosed glioma. Profiled with immunoSEQ multiplex PCR; TCRdb holds only in-frame clones, not every one. The data hold 85,000 to 100,000 clones, with about four fifths observed a single time. Noted time point: baseline, week 1 (first vaccination visit). Described treatment: pre-vaccination baseline after standard-of-care therapy. The specimen was PBMCs, collected from a glioma patient treated with radiotherapy, temozolomide or both. The receptors shown here come from a woman aged 45 to 65 with glioma.

The chain joins TRBV6-5 to TRBJ2-7, with 12 bases fitting TRBD2. J gave up 1 base and V 6 bases, and 4 bases lay outside the gene matches. This CDR3 has 15 amino acids. The germline V gene encodes CDR1 MNHEY and CDR2 SVGAGI. CDR3 nucleotide sequence: TGTGCCAGCAGATCGACTAGCGGGGGATCCTACGAGCAGTACTTC. Its protein is CASRSTSGGSYEQYF.

Only a few counts were recorded for this clone. The chain links TRBV7-9 to TRBJ1-6; D uncertain. Germline CDR1 is SEHNR and CDR2 is FQNEAQ (reference sequence). V gave up 5 bases and J gave up 5 bases, with 10 bases separating them. The CDR3 extends over 14 amino acids. The CDR3 DNA sequence: TGTGCCAGCAGCGCGGGGAGGAATAATTCACCCCTCCACTTT. This gives the protein CASSAGRNNSPLHF.

The V and J genes are TRBV6-1 and TRBJ1-4; no clear D gene. The CDR3 runs to 11 residues. The germline gives CDR1 MNHNS, CDR2 SASEGT. V dropped 6 bases and J dropped 4 bases, with 3 bases sitting between them. CDR3 in DNA: TGTGCCAGCAGACATAATGAAAAACTGTTTTTT. Encoded protein: CASRHNEKLFF.

In its sample, this clone was seen a few times. The chain combines TRBV27 with TRBJ1-1; D remains ambiguous. In germline, CDR1 is MNHEY, CDR2 SMNVEV (reference sequence). V was shortened by 6 bases and J by 7 bases, with 18 bases between the two germline ends. The CDR3 runs to 14 residues. The CDR3 sequence is CASRRWLDGVEAFF. The DNA of the CDR3 is TGTGCCAGCAGACGTTGGTTGGACGGGGTTGAAGCTTTCTTT.

Only one count was recorded for this clone. The V call is TRBV9, the J call TRBJ1-2; D possibly corresponds to TRBD1 (5 bases). Germline-derived CDR1 and CDR2 are SGDLS and YYNGEE. There are 17 residues in the CDR3. V lost 4 bases and J 7 bases, leaving 26 bases between the germline ends. CDR3: CASSFRDLNLGSSGYTF. As DNA, the CDR3 is TGTGCCAGCAGCTTCCGGGACCTCAATCTAGGGTCGTCTGGCTACACCTTC.

This chain connects TRBV5-6 to TRBJ2-5; no definite D call. Trimming took 0 bases from V and 0 from J, leaving 6 bases between them. Germline values: CDR1 SGHDT, CDR2 YYEEEE. This CDR3 comprises 14 residues. The DNA for the CDR3 is TGTGCCAGCAGCTTGGTGGCGGACCAAGAGACCCAGTACTTC. It codes for CASSLVADQETQYF.

In this sample, this clone is medium-sized (0.01 to 0.1%). The V and J genes are TRBV6-1 and TRBJ2-7; 10 nucleotides align to TRBD2. Germline trimming cut 1 base from V and 0 bases from J; bases unmatched to any gene: 0. Germline V gene lookup returns CDR1 MNHNS and CDR2 SASEGT. The CDR3 totals 15 residues. Here the CDR3 reads CASSEGTSGSYEQYF. In DNA form, the CDR3 reads TGTGCCAGCAGTGAAGGGACTAGCGGCTCCTACGAGCAGTACTTC.

The CDR3 region is CASRDLTGGEKLFF. The CDR3 DNA reads TGTGCCAGCAGGGACCTGACAGGGGGGGAAAAACTGTTTTTT. The gene calls are TRBV2 and TRBJ1-4; 9 nucleotides line up with TRBD1. J gave up 8 bases and V 6 bases, and 7 bases lay outside the gene matches. The CDR3 length is 14 residues. Germline CDR1 is SNHLY and CDR2 is FYNNEI.

This rearrangement joins TRBV6-5 to TRBJ1-2; no definite D call. The CDR3 runs 11 residues. Trimming stripped 4 bases from V and 5 bases from J, with 5 bases between. The germline CDR1 and CDR2 sequences are MNHEY and SVGAGI. The CDR3 sequence is CASSSHYGYTF. In DNA form, the CDR3 reads TGTGCCAGCAGTTCTCATTATGGCTACACCTTC.

The DNA for the CDR3 is TGTGCCAGCAGCCAACTCGGGACTGAAGCTTTCTTT. This gives the protein CASSQLGTEAFF. V is TRBV5-4 and J is TRBJ1-1; D is uncertain. This CDR3 is 12 amino acids long. Trimming removed 4 bases at V and 5 bases at J, with 9 bases between. CDR1 SGHNT and CDR2 YYREEE come from the germline V gene (reference sequence).

This chain uses TRBV7-2 with TRBJ1-1; no definite D call. CDR3 size: 13 residues. Trimming shortened V by 2 bases and J by 3 bases, and 7 bases separated the two germline ends. CDR1 and CDR2 (germline): SGHTA, FQGNSA. As DNA, the CDR3 is TGTGCCAGCAGCTTATTCCAGGACACTGAAGCTTTCTTT. It is translated as CASSLFQDTEAFF.

This clone appeared a few times. The chain recombines TRBV4-2 with TRBJ2-1; 8 bases map to TRBD2. The CDR3 contains 16 residues. After removal of 0 bases from V and 9 bases from J, the junction contained 10 bases not matched to a gene. Germline V CDR1 and CDR2: LGHNA, YNFKEQ. The CDR3 reads CASSQDFGGASGEQFF. The CDR3 DNA is TGTGCCAGCAGCCAAGATTTCGGGGGGGCTTCGGGTGAGCAGTTCTTC.

V and J are TRBV28 and TRBJ1-1, with a tentative D call TRBD1 (5 bases). From germline, CDR1 is MDHEN and CDR2 SYDVKM. The CDR3 is 11 amino acids. The V and J ends lost 5 bases and 10 bases respectively, with 11 bases between them. The CDR3 protein is CASSQGLGAFF. CDR3 nucleotide sequence: TGTGCCAGCAGTCAGGGACTGGGAGCTTTCTTT.

The chain joins TRBV19 to TRBJ1-2; the match to TRBD1 covers 10 bases. J was trimmed by 1 base and V by 5 bases; bases with no gene match: 10. The CDR3 runs 17 residues. The germline gives CDR1 LNHDA, CDR2 SQIVND (reference sequence). CDR3: CASSGITGTGDNYGYTF. The DNA of the CDR3 is TGTGCCAGTAGTGGTATCACCGGGACAGGGGATAACTATGGCTACACCTTC. Full variable domain (rest looked up from reference TRBV19 and TRBJ1-2): DGGITQSPKYLFRKEGQNVTLSCEQNLNHDAMYWYRQDPGQGLRLIYYSQIVNDFQKGDIAEGYSVSREKKESFPLTVTSAQKNPTAFYLCASSGITGTGDNYGYTFGSGTRLTVV.

The J gene is TRBJ2-7, the V gene TRBV19, with 7 bases aligning to TRBD2. From germline, CDR1 is LNHDA and CDR2 SQIVND (reference sequence). The CDR3 spans 14 residues. Trimming removed 1 base from V and 6 bases from J; junction bases left unmatched: 6. In DNA, the CDR3 is TGTGCCAGTAGTATAGGGGAGGGGCAGGGCGAGCAGTACTTC. Translating it yields CASSIGEGQGEQYF.

This clone was seen a few times. V is TRBV29-1 and J is TRBJ1-4; the D gene is possibly TRBD1 (6 bases). V gave up 5 bases and J gave up 8 bases, with 12 bases separating them. Germline values: CDR1 SQVTM, CDR2 ANQGSEA. CDR3 length: 12 residues. The CDR3 loop is CSVTGSEEKLFF. DNA for the CDR3: TGCAGCGTTACAGGGTCTGAAGAAAAACTGTTTTTT.

This clone was seen more than once but under ten times. The V and J genes are TRBV11-3 and TRBJ1-2, with 8 nucleotides matching TRBD1. The ends lost 6 bases at V and 8 bases at J; junction bases unmatched: 8. This CDR3 has 13 residues. CDR1 is SGHNT, CDR2 YENEEA, per germline. CDR3: CASRRGQGGGYTF. In DNA, the CDR3 is TGTGCCAGCAGACGCGGACAGGGCGGAGGCTACACCTTC.

The rearrangement joins TRBV19 to TRBJ2-2; maybe TRBD2 (6 bases). This CDR3 region has 15 residues. V lost 1 base and J lost 5, with 11 bases in between. The germline CDR1 and CDR2 sequences are LNHDA and SQIVND (reference sequence). The CDR3 sequence: CASSIGVAGTGELFF. The CDR3 DNA reads TGTGCCAGTAGTATAGGTGTGGCGGGGACCGGGGAGCTGTTTTTT.